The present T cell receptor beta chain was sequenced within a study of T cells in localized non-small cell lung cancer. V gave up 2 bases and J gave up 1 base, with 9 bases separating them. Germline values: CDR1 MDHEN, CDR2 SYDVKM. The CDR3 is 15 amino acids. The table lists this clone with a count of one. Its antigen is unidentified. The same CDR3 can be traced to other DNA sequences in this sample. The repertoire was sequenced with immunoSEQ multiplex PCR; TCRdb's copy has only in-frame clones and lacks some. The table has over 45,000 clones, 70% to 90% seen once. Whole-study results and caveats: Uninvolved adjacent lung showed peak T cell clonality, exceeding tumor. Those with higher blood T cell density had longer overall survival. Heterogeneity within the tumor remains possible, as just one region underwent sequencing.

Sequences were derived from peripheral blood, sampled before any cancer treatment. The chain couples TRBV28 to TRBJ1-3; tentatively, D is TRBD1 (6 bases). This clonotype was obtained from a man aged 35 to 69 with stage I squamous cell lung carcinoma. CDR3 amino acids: CASSLPQGSGNTIYF. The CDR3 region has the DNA TGTGCCAGCAGTTTACCACAGGGATCTGGAAACACCATATATTTT.